This T cell receptor beta chain appears in the sequencing data of a study of T cells in Graves' hyperthyroidism and ophthalmopathy. Findings of the study overall: In the blood, most expanded thyroid clonotypes above 0.001 appeared as well. Stable hyperthyroidism was told apart from ophthalmopathy by a model built on 13 V-J features.

Amplification of TCR beta CDR3 regions was performed using RNA transcripts as template. The HTBI primer set was used in a first-round RT-PCR of the TCR CDR3. TCRdb analysed the multiplex PCR reads with MiXCR anew, one entry per CDR3 protein. The sample carries about 700,000 distinct CDR3 sequences, 45% recorded once. This clonotype showed up many times. What it binds is not known. In germline, CDR1 is SGHRS, CDR2 YFSETQ. This CDR3 region has 14 residues. The V end lost 4 bases, the J end lost 0 bases, and 10 bases lay between the germline ends. Uncontrolled infection, other autoimmune disease, pregnancy or lactation disqualified patients from enrolment. Each diagnosis drew on symptoms, thyroxine, TRAb, thyroid ultrasound and orbital computed tomography findings.

The chain combines TRBV5-1 with TRBJ1-1, with TRBD1 as a possible D gene (5 bases). Specimen: peripheral blood or thyroid tissue (not recorded which). The sequence came from an adult man with Graves' disease, either hyperthyroidism or ophthalmopathy (not recorded which). The CDR3 nucleotides read TGCGCCAGCAGCGGGGGACTTATGAACACTGAAGCTTTCTTT. Its protein is CASSGGLMNTEAFF.